This record concerns one TCR beta chain sequence. The data were produced by immunoSEQ multiplex PCR, yet TCRdb's version contains in-frame clones alone and is incomplete. The data hold about 92,000 clones, with roughly 90% observed a single time. The sample comes from a study of T cell changes during pregnancy in multiple sclerosis. The CDR3 sequence is 15 residues long. The germline V gene has CDR1 SEHNR and CDR2 FQNEAQ (reference sequence). V lost 2 bases to trimming and J lost 8 bases, with 15 bases between them. The receptor comes from a female donor with multiple sclerosis, enrolled in a pregnancy study. The chain has TRBV7-9 and TRBJ1-4; D unclear. This specimen was peripheral blood, taken in the first trimester of pregnancy. Here the CDR3 reads CASSLRSGPSEKLFF. CDR3 coding DNA: TGTGCCAGCAGCTTACGGAGTGGCCCGAGCGAAAAACTGTTTTTT.